Shown below are 17 T cell receptor beta chains from a single sample sequenced in a study of early T cells in non-severe SARS-CoV-2 infection. Using its own MiXCR run on the 5' RACE reads, TCRdb lists one record per CDR3 protein. The data show fewer than 85,000 distinct CDR3 sequences, with approximately 14% seen just once and nearly 4% held by the top ten. The source material was whole blood, sampled at baseline. These receptors all stem from an adult who was a healthcare worker with PCR-confirmed SARS-CoV-2 infection or an uninfected control (not recorded which).

The rearrangement links TRBV28 to TRBJ2-1; D ambiguous. With 7 bases removed from V and 7 bases from J, the gap between germline ends came to 20 bases. This CDR3 is built from 15 residues. Looked up from germline, CDR1 is MDHEN and CDR2 is SYDVKM. CDR3 in DNA: TGTGCCAGCACCACAGTGGTGCCTGTCTCAAATGAGCAGTTCTTC. As protein: CASTTVVPVSNEQFF.

This clonotype has just a few counts. The chain has TRBV20-1 and TRBJ2-1; D perhaps matches TRBD2 (6 bases). Germline CDR1 is DFQATT and CDR2 is SNEGSKA (reference sequence). The V gene lost 1 base and the J gene lost 4 bases, with 11 bases spanning the gap. This CDR3 comprises 14 residues. CDR3 nucleotide sequence: TGCAGTGCTAGAGCTTCCGGGAGTTACAATGAGCAGTTCTTC. Protein sequence: CSARASGSYNEQFF.

J is TRBJ1-4 and V is TRBV5-5; D is unresolved. The germline V gene encodes CDR1 SGHKS and CDR2 YYEKEE (reference sequence). The CDR3 extends over 15 amino acids. V lost 4 bases and J 6 bases, leaving 16 bases between the germline ends. For the CDR3, the DNA is TGTGCCAGCAGCCCCCTCCCGGGAATCGATGAAAAACTGTTTTTT. Translating gives CASSPLPGIDEKLFF.

This clonotype was detected only a few times. An end of the junction differs from the germline gene, which may be a read error. The chain is built from TRBV18 and TRBJ2-2, with 7 bases that match TRBD2. The CDR3 extends over 15 amino acids. CDR1 is KGHSH, CDR2 LQKENI, per germline. The CDR3 region is CASSPNSGNAGELFF. CDR3 nucleotides: TGTGCCAGCTCACCAAACAGCGGGAACGCCGGGGAGCTGTTTTTT.

This clonotype was seen more than once but under ten times. DNA for the CDR3: TGTGCCAGCACCGCACAGGGGGTTAGCAATCAGCCCCAGCATTTT. Amino acid sequence: CASTAQGVSNQPQHF. This chain connects TRBV12-3 or TRBV12-4 to TRBJ1-5, with 8 bases aligning to TRBD1. The trim removed 7 bases at V and 0 bases at J, leaving 5 bases unmatched. CDR3 length equals 15 residues.

CDR3 amino acids: CSARDRTKGGTGELFF. The CDR3 region has the DNA TGCAGTGCTAGAGATCGGACAAAAGGAGGGACCGGGGAGCTGTTTTTT. The J gene is TRBJ2-2, the V gene TRBV20-1, with D tentatively TRBD2 (6 bases). The CDR3 extends over 16 amino acids. CDR1 and CDR2 (germline): DFQATT, SNEGSKA (reference sequence). V was cut by 0 bases and J by 5 bases, with 16 bases left in between.

The rearrangement links TRBV6-5 to TRBJ2-1; D unclear. V gave up 7 bases and J gave up 6 bases, with 10 bases separating them. Germline V CDR1 and CDR2: MNHEY, SVGAGI. The CDR3 totals 12 residues. The DNA of the CDR3 is TGTGCCAGCACCTCCCAGGTCAATGAGCAGTTCTTC. Its translation: CASTSQVNEQFF.

The chain couples TRBV7-2 to TRBJ1-5, with D uncertain. Germline CDR1 SGHTA, CDR2 FQGNSA. Between the trimmed V and J ends, which lost 2 bases and 2 bases, there was a span of 10 bases. The CDR3 runs 15 residues. The CDR3 DNA is TGTGCCAGCAGCTTACAGCGAGGTGGCAATCAGCCCCAGCATTTT. It yields the protein CASSLQRGGNQPQHF.

This chain joins TRBV6-1 and TRBJ2-7; D might be TRBD2 (6 bases). The ends were cut back, 2 bases at V and 6 bases at J, with 11 bases in the middle. The CDR3 is 13 residues long. Germline V gene sequence: CDR1 MNHNS, CDR2 SASEGT. CDR3 loop: CASSESGVSEQYF. The DNA of the CDR3 is TGTGCCAGCAGTGAATCGGGAGTAAGCGAGCAGTACTTC.

The sample holds many counts of this clonotype. This chain links TRBV7-9 with TRBJ1-5; no clear D gene. CDR1 and CDR2 from the germline V gene are SEHNR and FQNEAQ (reference sequence). V lost 1 base and J lost 4, with 5 bases in between. The CDR3 runs 13 residues. The CDR3, as DNA: TGTGCCAGCAGCTTAGGACAAAATCAGCCCCAGCATTTT. As protein: CASSLGQNQPQHF.

This clonotype was seen more than once but under ten times. The chain employs TRBV25-1 and TRBJ2-2; D is ambiguous. Trimming removed 3 bases at V and 0 bases at J, with 8 bases between. The CDR3 contains 15 residues. Germline V gives CDR1 MGHDK, CDR2 SYGVNS. Here the CDR3 reads CASSDPRTNTGELFF. Written as DNA, the CDR3 is TGTGCCAGCAGTGATCCTAGAACGAACACCGGGGAGCTGTTTTTT. Together with reference TRBV25-1 and TRBJ2-2, the CDR3 gives the full variable domain: EADIYQTPRYLVIGTGKKITLECSQTMGHDKMYWYQQDPGMELHLIHYSYGVNSTEKGDLSSESTVSRIRTEHFPLTLESARPSHTSQYLCASSDPRTNTGELFFGEGSRLTVL.

By share of the sample, this clonotype is medium-sized. J is TRBJ2-1 and V is TRBV6-1; 9 bases are a match to TRBD2. The CDR3 loop spans 14 amino acids. J was trimmed by 8 bases and V by 2 bases; bases with no gene match: 4. CDR1 is MNHNS and CDR2 is SASEGT in the germline V gene. CDR3 residues: CASSELAGHDEQFF. In nucleotides, the CDR3 is TGTGCCAGCAGTGAACTAGCGGGACATGATGAGCAGTTCTTC.

V usage is TRBV6-6 and J usage is TRBJ1-1; 9 bases are a match to TRBD1. Germline CDR1 reads MNHNY; CDR2 reads SVGAGI (reference sequence). This CDR3 has 16 residues. The ends lost 4 bases at V and 7 bases at J; junction bases unmatched: 13. The chain's CDR3 is CASSSILDRGEYEAFF. CDR3 coding DNA: TGTGCCAGCAGTTCGATCTTGGACAGGGGCGAATATGAAGCTTTCTTT.

In regard to this clonotype: At one end, the junction sequence differs from germline, possibly due to a read error. This chain connects TRBV18 to TRBJ1-1, with 9 positions matching TRBD1. CDR3 length equals 14 residues. The germline V gene encodes CDR1 KGHSH and CDR2 LQKENI. The DNA of the CDR3 is TGTGTCAGCTCACGCACAGGGGGCAGTACTGAAGCTTTCTTT. It specifies CVSSRTGGSTEAFF.

This clonotype showed up many times. J is TRBJ2-7 and V is TRBV7-2, with 7 bases lining up with TRBD2. The germline V gene has CDR1 SGHTA and CDR2 FQGNSA. The CDR3 sequence is 14 residues long. The trim removed 4 bases at V and 5 bases at J, leaving 8 bases unmatched. Here the CDR3 reads CASSWTRSMDEQYF. CDR3 bases: TGTGCCAGCAGCTGGACTAGATCTATGGACGAGCAGTACTTC.

The sample holds many counts of this clonotype. The gene calls are TRBV24-1 and TRBJ1-1; 9 bases fit TRBD1. The CDR3 is made up of 15 amino acids. Germline V CDR1 and CDR2: KGHDR, SFDVKD. V lost 3 bases, J lost 6 bases, and 7 bases stayed unmatched. The CDR3 DNA reads TGTGCCACCAGTGATGGGACAGGGAAGGGCCCTGAAGCTTTCTTT. It specifies CATSDGTGKGPEAFF.

V gene TRBV6-2 or TRBV6-3 combines with J gene TRBJ2-7; 11 nucleotides agree with TRBD2. V shed 5 bases and J 7 bases; nucleotides not matched to a gene: 10. The length of the CDR3 is 15 residues. Germline V lookup: CDR1 MNHEY, CDR2 SVGEGT. CDR3 DNA: TGTGCCAGCAGTCGTAGCGGGAGGGCCACAGGAGAGCAGTACTTC. Its protein is CASSRSGRATGEQYF.